This is a list of T cell receptor beta chains from one sample in a study of OX40 agonist ivuxolimab in advanced cancers. Using immunoSEQ multiplex PCR, the repertoire was profiled, and TCRdb retains in-frame clones only, with some absent. Of about 96,000 clones listed, more than 80% are singletons. Sequenced here: CD4+ or CD8+ T cells sorted from blood, sampled in a trial of the OX40 agonist ivuxolimab. The receptors were sampled from an adult with an advanced solid tumor such as melanoma, head and neck, liver or kidney cancer. Each CDR3 is given with its conserved first and last residue. The D gene is left open where the match is weak. Not all rows give a size; the values are once, few, many and, for expanded clones, a class.

V gene	clone size	D gene	J gene	CDR3 protein	CDR3 DNA
TRBV14	-	TRBD1	TRBJ2-7	CASSQELTGDYEQYF	TGTGCCAGCAGCCAAGAGTTGACAGGGGATTACGAGCAGTACTTC
TRBV11-3	-	TRBD1	TRBJ2-1	CASSSRTGTGGYNEQFF	TGTGCCAGCAGCTCCCGGACCGGGACAGGGGGCTACAATGAGCAGTTCTTC
TRBV15	-	-	TRBJ2-2	CATSRGLQDTGELFF	TGTGCCACCAGCAGAGGGCTACAGGACACCGGGGAGCTGTTTTTT
TRBV12-5	few	TRBD2	TRBJ2-3	CASGLGIAGATDTQYF	TGTGCTAGTGGTTTGGGAATAGCGGGGGCCACAGATACGCAGTATTTT
TRBV7-2	-	TRBD2	TRBJ2-2	CASSFGLAGTGELFF	TGTGCCAGCAGCTTCGGGCTAGCGGGCACCGGGGAGCTGTTTTTT
TRBV11-3	once	-	TRBJ1-2	CASSLWSRDGYTF	TGTGCCAGCAGCTTATGGTCCAGGGATGGCTACACCTTC
TRBV30	-	TRBD2	TRBJ2-1	CAWSRLAGGRYEQFF	TGTGCCTGGAGTCGACTAGCGGGGGGGCGCTATGAGCAGTTCTTC
TRBV6-1	-	TRBD2	TRBJ2-7	CASRGSGEISYEQYF	TGTGCCAGCAGGGGGAGCGGGGAAATCTCCTACGAGCAGTACTTC
TRBV6-6	-	-	TRBJ1-2	CASSYGSGEVNYGYTF	TGTGCCAGCAGTTACGGGTCAGGGGAGGTTAACTATGGCTACACCTTC
TRBV7-2	-	TRBD2	TRBJ2-7	CASSLRGRDHEQYF	TGTGCCAGCAGCTTACGCGGGAGGGACCACGAGCAGTACTTC
TRBV27	-	-	TRBJ2-7	CASSLSGARRSEQYF	TGTGCCAGCAGTTTATCAGGGGCCCGGAGGTCGGAGCAGTACTTC
TRBV7-2	-	TRBD2	TRBJ2-1	CASSLKGTSGTGGYNEQFF	TGTGCCAGCAGCTTGAAGGGGACTAGCGGAACAGGGGGCTACAATGAGCAGTTCTTC
TRBV5-6	-	TRBD1	TRBJ1-5	CASSLGQGSHFQPQHF	TGTGCCAGCAGCTTGGGACAGGGGTCCCATTTTCAGCCCCAGCATTTT
TRBV4-2	-	TRBD2	TRBJ2-1	CASRLAGVASNEQFF	TGTGCCAGCAGACTAGCGGGAGTAGCGTCAAATGAGCAGTTCTTC
TRBV4-2	-	TRBD2	TRBJ2-7	CASSPRLAGVSYEQYF	TGTGCCAGCAGCCCCAGACTAGCGGGAGTGTCCTACGAGCAGTACTTC
TRBV5-1	-	-	TRBJ1-5	CASSLSSDGQPQHF	TGCGCCAGCAGCTTGTCTAGCGATGGTCAGCCCCAGCATTTT
TRBV29-1	once	-	TRBJ2-7	CSVEGGGGREQYF	TGCAGCGTTGAAGGGGGAGGGGGCAGGGAGCAGTACTTC
TRBV11-2	once	TRBD2	TRBJ2-3	CASSLGLAGGHTADTQYF	TGTGCCAGCAGCTTGGGCCTAGCGGGGGGGCATACCGCAGATACGCAGTATTTT
TRBV18	-	-	TRBJ1-2	CASSPIDTLNYYGYTF	TGTGCCAGCTCACCGATTGACACTCTTAACTACTATGGCTACACCTTC
TRBV10-3	-	TRBD1	TRBJ1-2	CAISEPGQGSYGYTF	TGTGCCATCAGTGAACCGGGACAGGGGAGCTATGGCTACACCTTC